The entry below describes one T cell receptor beta chain. Its antigen is not known. The data are from a study of cytomegalovirus exposure and HLA in healthy donors. General observations from the study: Among TCR beta chains, those listed as cytomegalovirus-associated numbered over 150. Across donors, presence/absence analyses took sequencing depth to be roughly uniform. Most TCR sequences were seen very rarely across donors, but some public TCRs occurred in many.

The CDR3 has 16 residues. Germline values: CDR1 SGHVS, CDR2 FQNEAQ. J gave up 3 bases and V 1 base, and 5 bases lay outside the gene matches. In the PCR, 60 Vbeta and 13 Jbeta primers were used. The assay was immunoSEQ multiplex PCR, and TCRdb's table has in-frame clones only and misses some. The table shows 100,000 to 150,000 clones, with about 76% occurring only once. The source is a man between 18 and 29 years old in good health and CMV-seronegative. Sample: PBMCs. V and J are TRBV7-8 and TRBJ2-1; 8 positions agree with TRBD1. In DNA form, the CDR3 reads TGTGCCAGCAGCTTAGTTTGGGACAGGAGCTACAATGAGCAGTTCTTC. Translating gives CASSLVWDRSYNEQFF.